Below, 2 T cell receptor beta chains from the same sample are listed, as sequenced in a study of blood T cell repertoires in COVID-19. Sequenced by immunoSEQ multiplex PCR; TCRdb stores in-frame clones only, minus some. The table includes about 220,000 clones, about four fifths detected once. The sequenced material came from peripheral blood. Receptors were obtained from a woman older than 75 with acute or convalescent COVID-19.

The chain has TRBV3-1 (or the pseudogene TRBV3-2) and TRBJ1-2, with D uncertain. Germline assignment: CDR1 LGHDT and CDR2 YNNKEL (reference sequence). The CDR3 has 14 amino acids. The ends were cut back, 4 bases at V and 1 base at J, with 10 bases in the middle. DNA for the CDR3: TGTGCCAGCAGCCGGGGAGCTGATAACTATGGCTACACCTTC. It is translated as CASSRGADNYGYTF.

This clone has more than one count but fewer than ten. The V gene is TRBV7-3, the J gene TRBJ2-3; possible D gene TRBD1, 7 bases. This CDR3 contains 15 residues. CDR1 and CDR2 from the germline V gene are SGHTA and FQGTGA. The V end lost 5 bases, the J end lost 2 bases, and 14 bases lay between the germline ends. The CDR3 spells CASSPQGGSTDTQYF. CDR3 sequence (DNA): TGTGCCAGCAGCCCCCAGGGGGGCTCCACAGATACGCAGTATTTT. The full variable domain, completed using reference TRBV7-3 and TRBJ2-3, is GAGVSQTPSNKVTEKGKYVELRCDPISGHTALYWYRQSLGQGPEFLIYFQGTGAADDSGLPNDRFFAVRPEGSVSTLKIQRTERGDSAVYLCASSPQGGSTDTQYFGPGTRLTVL.